The 27 T cell receptor beta chains listed next were all sequenced from one sample in a study of blood T cell repertoires in COVID-19. Profiling relied on immunoSEQ multiplex PCR, and the TCRdb table lists in-frame clones only, not all of them. The sample records over 110,000 clones, about 87% being singletons. Sequencing was performed on PBMCs or T cells enriched from blood (not recorded which). The receptors shown here come from a man between 60 and 70 years old who had recovered from COVID-19.

V and J are TRBV5-5 and TRBJ2-4; D is ambiguous. CDR1 SGHKS and CDR2 YYEKEE come from the germline V gene (reference sequence). This CDR3 is built from 14 residues. Trimming cost V 1 base and J 7 bases, with 12 bases left between them. This chain's CDR3 is CASSLRLDYNIQYF. CDR3 in DNA: TGTGCCAGCAGCTTGAGGCTAGATTATAACATTCAGTACTTC.

This rearrangement joins TRBV7-3 to TRBJ2-7; perhaps TRBD1 as D (6 bases). Germline V lookup: CDR1 SGHTA, CDR2 FQGTGA. The CDR3 spans 14 residues. Between the trimmed V and J ends, which lost 1 base and 8 bases, there was a span of 15 bases. The CDR3 DNA reads TGTGCCAGCAGCTTAAACAGGGCGGGTGGCAAGCAGTACTTC. It translates to CASSLNRAGGKQYF.

This chain connects TRBV6-5 to TRBJ1-3; possible D gene TRBD1, 6 bases. Germline CDR1 reads MNHEY; CDR2 reads SVGAGI. This CDR3 comprises 14 residues. The germline V and J ends were trimmed by 6 bases and 3 bases, with 12 bases remaining between them. CDR3 nucleotides: TGTGCCAGCAGGAGGGGGACAAGTGGAAACACCATATATTTT. Translation: CASRRGTSGNTIYF.

The chain recombines TRBV19 with TRBJ1-5, with TRBD1 as a possible D gene (5 bases). Germline loops: CDR1 LNHDA, CDR2 SQIVND (reference sequence). This CDR3 has 15 residues. V was pared by 4 bases and J by 5 bases, with 15 bases between. CDR3 loop: CASSKEGREYQPQHF. CDR3 DNA: TGTGCCAGTAGTAAGGAGGGGCGAGAATATCAGCCCCAGCATTTT.

This chain links TRBV6-5 with TRBJ2-7; 7 nucleotides align to TRBD1. Looked up from germline, CDR1 is MNHEY and CDR2 is SVGAGI. V was pared by 5 bases and J by 2 bases, with 6 bases of the junction left unmatched. This CDR3 is built from 14 residues. The CDR3 nucleotides are TGTGCCAGCAGTACACCGGGACAGACCTACGAGCAGTACTTC. Translation gives CASSTPGQTYEQYF.

The chain recombines TRBV18 with TRBJ2-1; 8 bases map to TRBD1. The length of the CDR3 is 15 residues. J lost 7 bases, V lost 2 bases, and 7 bases had no gene match. Germline values: CDR1 KGHSH, CDR2 LQKENI. The CDR3 bases are TGTGCCAGCTCACCATCCCGGACAGGGTGGAATGAGCAGTTCTTC. Translating it yields CASSPSRTGWNEQFF.

This chain links TRBV7-2 with TRBJ1-1; weak D call: TRBD1 (6 bases). Germline CDR1 and CDR2: SGHTA and FQGNSA. V was shortened by 2 bases and J by 2 bases, with 9 bases between the two germline ends. The CDR3 length is 14 residues. The DNA for the CDR3 is TGTGCCAGCAGCTTATCCAGGGGTAACACTGAAGCTTTCTTT. Translation: CASSLSRGNTEAFF.

The rearrangement uses TRBV19 and TRBJ2-1; 11 bases agree with TRBD2. The germline V gene has CDR1 LNHDA and CDR2 SQIVND (reference sequence). Losses at the gene ends were 5 bases for V and 9 bases for J; bases not matched to a gene: 6. This CDR3 region has 14 residues. The CDR3 DNA is TGTGCCAGTAGTGGGACTAGCGGCTGGTTTGAGCAGTTCTTC. Its protein product is CASSGTSGWFEQFF.

This chain joins TRBV11-3 and TRBJ2-2; 9 bases match TRBD2. This CDR3 has 13 amino acids. From germline, CDR1 is SGHNT and CDR2 YENEEA. After removal of 5 bases from V and 7 bases from J, the junction contained 2 bases not matched to a gene. The chain's CDR3 is CASSQRGVGELFF. CDR3 coding DNA: TGTGCCAGCAGCCAGCGGGGGGTCGGGGAGCTGTTTTTT.

The CDR3, as DNA: TGCGCCAGCAGCCAGGGCCCTGCGGGGGGGCTAGCCAAAAACATTCAGTACTTC. This encodes CASSQGPAGGLAKNIQYF. This chain links TRBV4-1 with TRBJ2-4; the match to TRBD2 covers 9 bases. The CDR3 length is 18 residues. The V gene's germline CDR1 is MGHRA and CDR2 YSYEKL. The V segment lost 3 bases and the J segment 0 bases; nucleotides outside the gene matches: 9.

The chain carries TRBV7-8 and TRBJ2-7; D is possibly TRBD1 (5 bases). The ends were cut back, 0 bases at V and 4 bases at J, with 7 bases in the middle. Germline CDR1 is SGHVS and CDR2 is FQNEAQ. The CDR3 contains 13 residues. The CDR3 is CASSLADSYEQYF. The DNA for the CDR3 is TGTGCCAGCAGCTTAGCCGACAGTTACGAGCAGTACTTC. Drawing the rest from reference TRBV7-8 and TRBJ2-7, the complete variable domain is GAGVSQSPRYKVAKRGQDVALRCDPISGHVSLFWYQQALGQGPEFLTYFQNEAQLDKSGLPSDRFFAERPEGSVSTLKIQRTQQEDSAVYLCASSLADSYEQYFGPGTRLTVT.

V usage is TRBV10-3 and J usage is TRBJ2-3, with 10 bases that match TRBD2. Germline V gives CDR1 ENHRY, CDR2 SYGVKD. V dropped 6 bases and J dropped 0; count of bases not matched to a gene: 12. CDR3 length: 18 amino acids. The CDR3 is CAISPLAGLQSSTDTQYF. The CDR3 coding sequence is TGTGCCATCAGCCCACTAGCGGGATTACAATCTAGCACAGATACGCAGTATTTT.

The chain combines TRBV5-1 with TRBJ1-4; possibly TRBD1 for D (6 bases). This CDR3 has 14 residues. V was trimmed by 4 bases and J by 5 bases, leaving 12 bases between them. CDR1 and CDR2 from the germline V gene are SGHRS and YFSETQ. CDR3 bases: TGCGCCAGCAGCGATGCGCAGGGGAATGAAAAACTGTTTTTT. Encoded protein: CASSDAQGNEKLFF.

The rearrangement uses TRBV11-2 and TRBJ2-1; perhaps TRBD2 as D (5 bases). This CDR3 has 14 residues. The germline V gene encodes CDR1 SGHAT and CDR2 FQNNGV. V was cut by 6 bases and J by 7 bases, with 16 bases left in between. As DNA, the CDR3 is TGTGCCAGCAGGGGTCGGGGAATAGAAAATGAGCAGTTCTTC. Its protein product is CASRGRGIENEQFF.

This clone came up a few times. This chain uses TRBV2 with TRBJ1-1; 9 bases align to TRBD1. V lost 3 bases, J lost 3 bases, and 8 bases stayed unmatched. CDR3 length: 16 residues. Per germline, CDR1 SNHLY and CDR2 FYNNEI. This CDR3 reads CASSEGGQGGYTEAFF. CDR3 bases: TGTGCCAGCAGTGAGGGGGGACAGGGAGGGTACACTGAAGCTTTCTTT.

The chain carries TRBV7-6 and TRBJ2-1; 7 bases are shared with TRBD2. The junction had 11 bases not matched to a gene; V was cut back by 7 bases and J by 5 bases. This CDR3 comprises 15 residues. Germline assignment: CDR1 SGHVS and CDR2 FNYEAQ. CDR3 bases: TGTGCCAGCACTACCACGGGGCTAGCGGACAATGAGCAGTTCTTC. This encodes CASTTTGLADNEQFF.

The rearrangement joins TRBV19 to TRBJ2-1; D not certain. Germline-derived CDR1 and CDR2 are LNHDA and SQIVND (reference sequence). This CDR3 has 14 amino acids. Between the trimmed V and J ends, which lost 8 bases and 6 bases, there was a span of 17 bases. CDR3 protein: CASQSAGGSNEQFF. The DNA for the CDR3 is TGTGCCAGTCAAAGTGCTGGCGGTTCCAATGAGCAGTTCTTC.

The chain uses TRBV7-8 and TRBJ2-7, with D possibly matching TRBD1 (6 bases). The CDR3 length is 14 residues. Germline CDR1 reads SGHVS; CDR2 reads FQNEAQ. V was trimmed by 1 base and J by 3 bases, leaving 10 bases between them. The CDR3 sequence: CASSLELGGYEQYF. For the CDR3, the DNA is TGTGCCAGCAGCTTAGAATTAGGGGGCTACGAGCAGTACTTC.

The rearrangement uses TRBV11-2 and TRBJ1-1; D gene ambiguous. CDR1 is SGHAT and CDR2 is FQNNGV in the germline V gene. CDR3 length: 14 amino acids. The V end was cut by 1 base, the J end by 7 bases, with 13 bases between. CDR3 protein: CASSLVRRAGEAFF. The CDR3 DNA reads as TGTGCCAGCAGCTTAGTTAGGAGGGCAGGTGAAGCTTTCTTT.

V gene TRBV27 combines with J gene TRBJ1-1; TRBD1 might be the D (6 bases). From germline, CDR1 is MNHEY and CDR2 SMNVEV (reference sequence). With 5 bases removed from V and 0 bases from J, the gap between germline ends came to 13 bases. The CDR3 spans 15 residues. CDR3 sequence: CASSKRTELNTEAFF. The CDR3 nucleotides are TGTGCCAGCAGTAAAAGGACAGAACTGAACACTGAAGCTTTCTTT.

The J gene is TRBJ1-1, the V gene TRBV11-2; D is uncertain. The CDR3 has 15 amino acids. CDR1 and CDR2 (germline): SGHAT, FQNNGV. V was pared by 3 bases and J by 1 base, with 12 bases between. For the CDR3, the DNA is TGTGCCAGCAGCTTCCTCGGGATCCCGAACACTGAAGCTTTCTTT. It specifies CASSFLGIPNTEAFF.

The J gene is TRBJ2-1, the V gene TRBV5-1, with D tentatively TRBD2 (6 bases). V was shortened by 4 bases and J by 9 bases, with 23 bases between the two germline ends. Germline V CDR1 and CDR2: SGHRS, YFSETQ. The CDR3 sequence is 16 residues long. The DNA of the CDR3 is TGCGCCAGCAGCCGATCAACTAGCACGTTTGGAGGTGAGCAGTTCTTC. Protein sequence: CASSRSTSTFGGEQFF.

This clone showed up just once. The chain joins TRBV30 to TRBJ2-5, with D possibly matching TRBD2 (6 bases). Germline-derived CDR1 and CDR2 are GTSNPN and SVGIG (reference sequence). Trimming pared 2 bases from V and 3 bases from J, leaving 16 bases between. CDR3 length: 15 residues. The CDR3 coding sequence is TGTGCCTGGAGTTTTGGACGGCGACTAGAAGAGACCCAGTACTTC. Its protein is CAWSFGRRLEETQYF. The variable domain in full, with the rest retrieved from reference TRBV30 and TRBJ2-5, is SQTIHQWPATLVQPVGSPLSLECTVEGTSNPNLYWYRQAAGRGLQLLFYSVGIGQISSEVPQNLSASRPQDRQFILSSKKLLLSDSGFYLCAWSFGRRLEETQYFGPGTRLLVL.

A few counts support this clone. The chain recombines TRBV6-5 with TRBJ1-1, with TRBD1 as a possible D gene (5 bases). The germline gives CDR1 MNHEY, CDR2 SVGAGI. Trimming took off 4 bases at V and 7 bases at J, with 10 bases between the two ends. The CDR3 extends over 12 amino acids. CDR3 amino acids: CASSFRQSEAFF. CDR3 in DNA: TGTGCCAGCAGTTTCCGACAGAGTGAAGCTTTCTTT.

This clone appeared a single time. Other DNA sequences in this specimen translate into the identical CDR3. The chain has TRBV19 and TRBJ1-5; D might be TRBD1 (5 bases). Per germline, CDR1 LNHDA and CDR2 SQIVND (reference sequence). The CDR3 runs to 14 residues. Trimming removed 2 bases at V and 2 bases at J, with 7 bases between. The CDR3 DNA reads as TGTGCCAGTAGTATACAGGGCCGCAATCAGCCCCAGCATTTT. This codes for CASSIQGRNQPQHF.

The V call is TRBV15, the J call TRBJ1-1; no clear D gene. Germline CDR1 and CDR2: LNHNV and YYDKDF (reference sequence). V lost 3 bases, J lost 5 bases, and 13 bases lay in between. The CDR3 has 14 residues. In nucleotides, the CDR3 is TGTGCCACCAGCAGCGGTGGAGGGCCTACTGAAGCTTTCTTT. Translation gives CATSSGGGPTEAFF.

The CDR3 loop is CASKQGVGNQPQHF. For the CDR3, the DNA is TGTGCCAGTAAACAGGGGGTTGGCAATCAGCCCCAGCATTTT. The chain employs TRBV19 and TRBJ1-5, with 8 bases aligning to TRBD1. Germline trimming cut 7 bases from V and 2 bases from J; bases unmatched to any gene: 4. CDR3 length: 14 amino acids. Germline CDR1 LNHDA, CDR2 SQIVND (reference sequence). Full variable domain (rest looked up from reference TRBV19 and TRBJ1-5): DGGITQSPKYLFRKEGQNVTLSCEQNLNHDAMYWYRQDPGQGLRLIYYSQIVNDFQKGDIAEGYSVSREKKESFPLTVTSAQKNPTAFYLCASKQGVGNQPQHFGDGTRLSIL.